This T cell receptor beta chain is drawn from a study of T cell repertoires in Merkel cell carcinoma (dated by TCRdb to the late 2010s). For context, the study as a whole: Patients who had received intralesional immunotherapy or systemic immune checkpoint blockade ahead of the biopsy were left out. To be included, a participant needed a diagnosis of MCPyV-positive Merkel cell carcinoma and tumor-infiltrating lymphocytes that had been successfully expanded in vitro. MCPyV-specific clonotypes were initially defined through tetramer sorting, cloning and paired TCR sequencing of expanded tumor-infiltrating lymphocytes.

The CDR3 covers 20 residues, taking in both the cysteine and the phenylalanine. Just the 60-base CDR3 DNA is kept, in frame starting at base 1. Trimming removed 4 bases from V and 2 bases from J, leaving 28 bases between the germline ends. CDR1 and CDR2, per the germline V gene, are SGHDN and FVKESK. TRB CDR3 sequencing and data processing of tumor genomic DNA were performed with the immunoSEQ assay. TCRdb took this table from immuneACCESS and kept in-frame rearrangements with V and J called. Such tables lack part of the clones; where checked against another copy, unresolved V genes explain under half of the gap, and the rest is unexplained. The sample includes about 14,000 clones, with roughly four fifths observed a single time. 17% of the sample is taken by the ten largest. Biopsy-confirmed MCPyV-positive Merkel cell carcinoma was present in the study subjects, and positive serum antibodies to T-antigen were found in every subject. Genomic DNA was extracted from a handful of adjacent 10-micron frozen tumor sections without any cell sorting or culture. Tumor biopsy tissue of roughly 5 x 5 x 5 mm was frozen in optimal cutting temperature compound. The presence of abundant Merkel cell carcinoma and infiltrating cells in the frozen biopsy was confirmed on hematoxylin and eosin scout sections.

Concerning this clone: Its antigen is currently not known. Per-base qualities were not stored, and no clone one base away is much larger.

Study-level results and caveats: The study did not examine normal tissue biopsies.

This sequence was found in an adult with Merkel cell carcinoma. Material for sequencing was tumor tissue. The sequence is built from TRBV14 and TRBJ2-3; TRBD1 is a possible D gene, resting on 5 matching bases. The nucleotides are TGTGCCAGCAGCCGAGAACAGGTTTTTCAAAGCTCAAAACTCACAGATACGCAGTATTTT. The resulting protein is CASSREQVFQSSKLTDTQYF.